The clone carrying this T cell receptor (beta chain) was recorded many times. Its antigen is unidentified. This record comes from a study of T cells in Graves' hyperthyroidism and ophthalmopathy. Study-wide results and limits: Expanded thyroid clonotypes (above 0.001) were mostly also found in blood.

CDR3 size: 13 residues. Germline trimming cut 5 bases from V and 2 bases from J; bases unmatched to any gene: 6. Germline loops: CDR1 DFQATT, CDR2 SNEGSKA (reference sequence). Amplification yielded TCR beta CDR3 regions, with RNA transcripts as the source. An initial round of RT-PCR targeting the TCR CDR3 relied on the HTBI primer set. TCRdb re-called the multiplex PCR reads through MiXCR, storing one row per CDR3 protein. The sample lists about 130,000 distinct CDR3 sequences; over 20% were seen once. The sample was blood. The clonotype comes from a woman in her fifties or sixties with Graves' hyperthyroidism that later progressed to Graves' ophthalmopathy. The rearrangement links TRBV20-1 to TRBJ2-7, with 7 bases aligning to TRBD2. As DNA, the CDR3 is TGCAGTGCTGAGCGGGGCTCCGCCTACGAGCAGTACTTC. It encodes CSAERGSAYEQYF.